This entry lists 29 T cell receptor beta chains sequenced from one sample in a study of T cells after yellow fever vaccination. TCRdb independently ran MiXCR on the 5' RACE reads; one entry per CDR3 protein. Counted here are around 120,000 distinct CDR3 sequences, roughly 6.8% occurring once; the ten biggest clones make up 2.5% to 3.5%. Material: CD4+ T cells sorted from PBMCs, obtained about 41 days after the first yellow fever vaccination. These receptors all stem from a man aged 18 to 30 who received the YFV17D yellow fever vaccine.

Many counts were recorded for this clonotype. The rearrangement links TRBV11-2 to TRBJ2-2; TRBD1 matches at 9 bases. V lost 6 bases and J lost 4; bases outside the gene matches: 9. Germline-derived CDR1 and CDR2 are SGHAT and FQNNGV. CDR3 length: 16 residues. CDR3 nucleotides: TGTGCCAGCAGTCACCCCAGGACAGGGGTCACCGGGGAGCTGTTTTTT. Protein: CASSHPRTGVTGELFF.

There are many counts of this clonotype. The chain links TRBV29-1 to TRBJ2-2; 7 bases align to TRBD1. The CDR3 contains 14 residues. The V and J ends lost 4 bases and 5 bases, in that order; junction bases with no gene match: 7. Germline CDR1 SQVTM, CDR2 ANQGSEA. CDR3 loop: CSVVRTGVTGELFF. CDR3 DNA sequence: TGCAGCGTTGTCCGAACAGGGGTTACCGGGGAGCTGTTTTTT.

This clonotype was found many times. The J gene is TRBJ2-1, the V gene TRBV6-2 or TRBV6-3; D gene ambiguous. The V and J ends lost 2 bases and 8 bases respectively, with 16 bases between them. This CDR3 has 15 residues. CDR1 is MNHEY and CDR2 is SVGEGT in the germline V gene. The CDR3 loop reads CASSYKRHPWYEQFF. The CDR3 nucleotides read TGTGCCAGCAGTTACAAGCGTCATCCCTGGTATGAGCAGTTCTTC.

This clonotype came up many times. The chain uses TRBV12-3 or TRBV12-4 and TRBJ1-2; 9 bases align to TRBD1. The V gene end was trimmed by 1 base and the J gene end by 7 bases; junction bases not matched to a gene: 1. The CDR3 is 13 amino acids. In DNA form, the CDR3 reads TGTGCCAGCAGTTTAGGGGACAGGGCTGGCTACACCTTC. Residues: CASSLGDRAGYTF.

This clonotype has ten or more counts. CDR3: CASSPRVGNSPLHF. The CDR3 DNA is TGTGCCAGCAGCCCCAGGGTGGGTAATTCACCCCTCCACTTT. This chain links TRBV7-6 with TRBJ1-6, with D maybe TRBD1 (5 bases). Germline CDR1 is SGHVS and CDR2 is FNYEAQ. V lost 5 bases to trimming and J lost 6 bases, with 11 bases between them. The CDR3 contains 14 residues. The full variable domain, with the rest looked up from reference TRBV7-6 and TRBJ1-6, is GAGVSQSPRYKVTKRGQDVALRCDPISGHVSLYWYRQALGQGPEFLTYFNYEAQQDKSGLPNDRFSAERPEGSISTLTIQRTEQRDSAMYRCASSPRVGNSPLHFGNGTRLTVT.

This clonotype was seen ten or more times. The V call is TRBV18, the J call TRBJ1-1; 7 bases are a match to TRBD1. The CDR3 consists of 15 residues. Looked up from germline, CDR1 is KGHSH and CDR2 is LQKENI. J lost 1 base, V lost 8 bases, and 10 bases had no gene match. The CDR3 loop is CASAAGGRRNTEAFF. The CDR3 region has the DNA TGTGCCAGCGCAGCAGGGGGAAGGAGGAACACTGAAGCTTTCTTT. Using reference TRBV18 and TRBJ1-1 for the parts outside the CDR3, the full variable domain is NAGVMQNPRHLVRRRGQEARLRCSPMKGHSHVYWYRQLPEEGLKFMVYLQKENIIDESGMPKERFSAEFPKEGPSILRIQQVVRGDSAAYFCASAAGGRRNTEAFFGQGTRLTVV.

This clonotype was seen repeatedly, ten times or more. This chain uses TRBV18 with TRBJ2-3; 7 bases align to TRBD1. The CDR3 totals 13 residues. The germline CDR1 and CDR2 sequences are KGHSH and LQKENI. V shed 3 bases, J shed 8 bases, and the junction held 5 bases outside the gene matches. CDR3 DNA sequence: TGTGCCAGCTCACCGGGGACAGATAGTACGCAGTATTTT. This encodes CASSPGTDSTQYF.

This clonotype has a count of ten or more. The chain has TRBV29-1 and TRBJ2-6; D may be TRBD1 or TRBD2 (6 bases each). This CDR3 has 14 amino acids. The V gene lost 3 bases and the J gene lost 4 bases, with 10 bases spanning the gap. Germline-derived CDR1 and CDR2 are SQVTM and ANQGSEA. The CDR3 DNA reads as TGCAGCGTTGATGGGGGGCTCGGGGCCAACGTCCTGACTTTC. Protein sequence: CSVDGGLGANVLTF.

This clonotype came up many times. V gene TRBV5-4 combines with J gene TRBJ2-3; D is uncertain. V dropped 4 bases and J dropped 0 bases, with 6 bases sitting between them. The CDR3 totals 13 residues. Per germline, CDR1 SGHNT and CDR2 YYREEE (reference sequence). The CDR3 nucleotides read TGTGCCAGCAGCAACCCAAGCACAGATACGCAGTATTTT. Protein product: CASSNPSTDTQYF.

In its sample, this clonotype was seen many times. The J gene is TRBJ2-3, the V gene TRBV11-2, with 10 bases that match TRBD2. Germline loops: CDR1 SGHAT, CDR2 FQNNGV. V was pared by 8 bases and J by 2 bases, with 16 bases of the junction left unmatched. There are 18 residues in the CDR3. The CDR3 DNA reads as TGTGCCAGCCGACATCCGAGGGGGACTAGCGAGGACACAGATACGCAGTATTTT. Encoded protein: CASRHPRGTSEDTDTQYF.

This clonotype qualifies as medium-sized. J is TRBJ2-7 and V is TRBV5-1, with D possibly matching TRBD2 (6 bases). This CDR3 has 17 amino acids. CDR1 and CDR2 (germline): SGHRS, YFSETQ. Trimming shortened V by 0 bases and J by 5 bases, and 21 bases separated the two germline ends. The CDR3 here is CASSLGWASGGKDEQYF. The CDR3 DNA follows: TGCGCCAGCAGCTTGGGATGGGCGTCTGGGGGGAAGGACGAGCAGTACTTC.

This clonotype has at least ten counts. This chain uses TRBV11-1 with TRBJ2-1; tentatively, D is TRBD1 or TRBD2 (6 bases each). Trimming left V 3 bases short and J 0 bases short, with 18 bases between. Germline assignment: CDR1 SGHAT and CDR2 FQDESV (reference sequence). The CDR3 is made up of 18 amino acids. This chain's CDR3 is CASSLNFRGPSSYNEQFF. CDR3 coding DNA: TGTGCCAGCAGCTTGAATTTTCGGGGGCCGAGCTCCTACAATGAGCAGTTCTTC.

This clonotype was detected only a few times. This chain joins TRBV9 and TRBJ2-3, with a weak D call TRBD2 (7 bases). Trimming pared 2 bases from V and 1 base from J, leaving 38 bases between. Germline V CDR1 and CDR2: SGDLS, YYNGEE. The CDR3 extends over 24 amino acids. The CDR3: CASSVLRMDGGPPLPPLGTDTQYF. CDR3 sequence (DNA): TGTGCCAGCAGCGTCCTCCGGATGGACGGGGGGCCCCCTCTTCCCCCACTCGGCACAGATACGCAGTATTTT.

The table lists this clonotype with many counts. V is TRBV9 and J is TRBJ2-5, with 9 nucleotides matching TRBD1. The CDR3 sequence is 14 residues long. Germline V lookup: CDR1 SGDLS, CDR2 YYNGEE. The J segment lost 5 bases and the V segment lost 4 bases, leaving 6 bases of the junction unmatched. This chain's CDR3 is CASSLGTGYETQYF. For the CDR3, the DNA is TGTGCCAGCAGCCTCGGGACAGGGTATGAGACCCAGTACTTC.

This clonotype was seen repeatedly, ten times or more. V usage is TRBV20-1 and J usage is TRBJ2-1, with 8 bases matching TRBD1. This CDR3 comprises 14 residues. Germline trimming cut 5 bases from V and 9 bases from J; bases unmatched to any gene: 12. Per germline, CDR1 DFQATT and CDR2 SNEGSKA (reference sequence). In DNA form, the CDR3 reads TGCAGTGCTGCACAGGGGGGCCGGCGTCCTGAGCAGTTCTTC. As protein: CSAAQGGRRPEQFF.

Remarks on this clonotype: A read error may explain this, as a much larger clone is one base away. CDR3 DNA sequence: TGTGCCAGCAGCCAAGGGACTAGCGCGGATGGAGAGCAGTACTTC. Its translation is CASSQGTSADGEQYF. J is TRBJ2-1 and V is TRBV3-1; 9 bases agree with TRBD2. The J call could be wrong; TRBJ2-7 is a better fit for the DNA end. CDR1 is LGHDT, CDR2 YNNKEL, per germline (reference sequence). The CDR3 extends over 15 amino acids.

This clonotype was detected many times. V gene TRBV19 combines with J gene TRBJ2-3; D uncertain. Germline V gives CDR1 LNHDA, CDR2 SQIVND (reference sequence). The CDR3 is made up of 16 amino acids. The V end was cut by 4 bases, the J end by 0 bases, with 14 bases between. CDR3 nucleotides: TGTGCCAGTAGTAATCGTGGACCGATGAGCACAGATACGCAGTATTTT. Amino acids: CASSNRGPMSTDTQYF.

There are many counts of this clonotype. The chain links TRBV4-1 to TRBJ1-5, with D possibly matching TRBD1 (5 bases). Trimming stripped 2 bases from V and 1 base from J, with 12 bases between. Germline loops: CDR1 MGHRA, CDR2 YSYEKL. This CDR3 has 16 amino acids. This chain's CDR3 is CASSQSTGPSNQPQHF. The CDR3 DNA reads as TGCGCCAGCAGCCAATCAACAGGTCCGAGCAATCAGCCCCAGCATTTT.

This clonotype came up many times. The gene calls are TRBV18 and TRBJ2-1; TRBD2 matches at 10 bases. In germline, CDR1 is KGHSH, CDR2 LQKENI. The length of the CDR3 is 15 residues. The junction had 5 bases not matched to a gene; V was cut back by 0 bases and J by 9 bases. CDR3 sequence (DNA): TGTGCCAGCTCACCACCCCAGCGGGGGGGCGGTGAGCAGTTCTTC. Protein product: CASSPPQRGGGEQFF.

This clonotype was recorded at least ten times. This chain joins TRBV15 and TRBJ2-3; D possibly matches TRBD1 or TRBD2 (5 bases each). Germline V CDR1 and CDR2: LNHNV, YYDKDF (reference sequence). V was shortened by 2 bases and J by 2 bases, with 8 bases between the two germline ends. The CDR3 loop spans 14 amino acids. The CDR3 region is CATSRRGFTDTQYF. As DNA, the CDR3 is TGTGCCACCAGCAGACGGGGCTTCACAGATACGCAGTATTTT.

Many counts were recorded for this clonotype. The CDR3: CASSQEQGITTEAFF. CDR3 nucleotides: TGTGCCAGCAGCCAAGAACAGGGGATTACCACTGAAGCTTTCTTT. This chain connects TRBV4-2 to TRBJ1-1; 7 nucleotides match TRBD1. Germline V gene sequence: CDR1 LGHNA, CDR2 YNFKEQ. After removal of 0 bases from V and 4 bases from J, the junction contained 5 bases not matched to a gene. The CDR3 contains 15 residues.

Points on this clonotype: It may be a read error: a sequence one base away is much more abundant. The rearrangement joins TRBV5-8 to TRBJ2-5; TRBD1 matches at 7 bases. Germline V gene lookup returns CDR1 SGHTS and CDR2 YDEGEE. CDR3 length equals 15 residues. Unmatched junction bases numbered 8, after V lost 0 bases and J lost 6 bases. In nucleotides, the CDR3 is TGTGCCAGCAGCTTGGAGGACAGGCTGGAGCAGACCCAGTACTTC. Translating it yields CASSLEDRLEQTQYF.

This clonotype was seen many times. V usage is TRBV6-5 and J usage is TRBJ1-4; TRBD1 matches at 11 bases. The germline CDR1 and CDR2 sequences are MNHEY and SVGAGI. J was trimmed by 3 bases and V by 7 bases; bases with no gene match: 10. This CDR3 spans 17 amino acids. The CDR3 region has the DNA TGTGCCAGCAATACCGGGACAGGGGGTATAGCTAATGAAAAACTGTTTTTT. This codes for CASNTGTGGIANEKLFF.

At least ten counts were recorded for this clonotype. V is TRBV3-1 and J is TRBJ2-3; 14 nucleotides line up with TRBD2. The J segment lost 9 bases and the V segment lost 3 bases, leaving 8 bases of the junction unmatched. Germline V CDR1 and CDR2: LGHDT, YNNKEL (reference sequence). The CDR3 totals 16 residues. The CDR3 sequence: CASSHRTSGGSGTQYF. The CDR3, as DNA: TGTGCCAGCAGCCACCGGACTAGCGGGGGGTCTGGGACGCAGTATTTT.

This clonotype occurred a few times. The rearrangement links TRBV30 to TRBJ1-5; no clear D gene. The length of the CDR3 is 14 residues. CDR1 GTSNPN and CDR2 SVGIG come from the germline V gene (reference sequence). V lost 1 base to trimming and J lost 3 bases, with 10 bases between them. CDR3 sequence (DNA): TGTGCCTGGAGTGCTGGGCAAATCAATCAGCCCCAGCATTTT. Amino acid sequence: CAWSAGQINQPQHF.

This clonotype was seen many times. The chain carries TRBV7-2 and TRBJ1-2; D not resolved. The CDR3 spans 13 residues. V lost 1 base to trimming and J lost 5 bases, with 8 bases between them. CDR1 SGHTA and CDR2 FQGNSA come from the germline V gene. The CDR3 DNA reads TGTGCCAGCAGCTTAGTTAGCAGTTATGGCTACACCTTC. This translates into CASSLVSSYGYTF.

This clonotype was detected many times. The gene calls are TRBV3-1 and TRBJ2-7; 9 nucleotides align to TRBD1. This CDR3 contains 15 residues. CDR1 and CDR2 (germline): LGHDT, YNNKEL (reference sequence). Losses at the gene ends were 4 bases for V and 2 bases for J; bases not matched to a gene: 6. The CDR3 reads CASSRRRQGAYEQYF. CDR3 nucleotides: TGTGCCAGCAGCCGCCGGAGACAGGGGGCCTACGAGCAGTACTTC.

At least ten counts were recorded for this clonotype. DNA of the CDR3: TGTGCCAGCAGCATCCAGGGGTCCTACAATGAGCAGTTCTTC. Translated, it gives CASSIQGSYNEQFF. This chain joins TRBV7-3 and TRBJ2-1, with D maybe TRBD1 (6 bases). Germline V lookup: CDR1 SGHTA, CDR2 FQGTGA. V was clipped by 5 bases and J by 1 base, with 9 bases between them. The CDR3 covers 14 residues.

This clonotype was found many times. The CDR3 DNA follows: TGCAGTGCTAGAGATGCCCTAGAGACCCAGTACTTC. Translating gives CSARDALETQYF. The chain employs TRBV20-1 and TRBJ2-5; D remains ambiguous. Trimming removed 0 bases from V and 4 bases from J, with 6 bases in between. From germline, CDR1 is DFQATT and CDR2 SNEGSKA (reference sequence). There are 12 residues in the CDR3.